The 25 T cell receptor beta chains below come from one sample, sequenced in a study of T cells in Graves' hyperthyroidism and ophthalmopathy. Amplification yielded TCR beta CDR3 regions, with RNA transcripts as the source. The HTBI primer set served for first-round RT-PCR of the TCR CDR3. TCRdb re-analysed the multiplex PCR reads in MiXCR, keeping a single row per CDR3 protein. The repertoire holds a few hundred thousand distinct CDR3 sequences, with more than 15% as singletons. Sequencing used blood. These receptors all stem from a woman aged 30 to 39 with Graves' ophthalmopathy.

This clonotype was picked up a small number of times. The genes are TRBV20-1 and TRBJ2-3, with D possibly TRBD2 on 5 matching bases. Germline V gene lookup returns CDR1 DFQATT and CDR2 SNEGSKA (reference sequence). Trimming pared 7 bases from V and 1 base from J, leaving 12 bases between. This CDR3 has 13 residues. The CDR3 region has the DNA TGCAGTGGGAGGTGGGGTGGCACAGATACGCAGTATTTT. This translates into CSGRWGGTDTQYF.

Notes on this clonotype: The junction does not match germline at one end; this may be a read error. The chain joins TRBV7-3 to TRBJ2-2, with D possibly TRBD2 on 5 matching bases. The CDR3 covers 15 residues. Germline V gives CDR1 SGHTA, CDR2 FQGTGA. The CDR3 here is CASSPGLSNTGELFF. Written as DNA, the CDR3 is TGTGCTAGCAGCCCCGGACTTTCGAACACCGGGGAGCTGTTTTTT.

This clonotype was seen at least ten times. The chain carries TRBV2 and TRBJ1-4; a possible D gene is TRBD1 (6 bases). This CDR3 is 14 amino acids long. Trimming took 6 bases from V and 8 from J, leaving 16 bases between them. Germline CDR1 SNHLY, CDR2 FYNNEI. The CDR3 DNA follows: TGTGCCAGCAGAAGGGGGGACGGTGTGGAAAAACTGTTTTTT. Translation: CASRRGDGVEKLFF.

The chain joins TRBV14 to TRBJ2-7; D not resolved. This CDR3 comprises 13 residues. Trimming took 0 bases from V and 4 from J, leaving 7 bases between them. Germline CDR1 reads SGHDN; CDR2 reads FVKESK. CDR3 loop: CASSQELFYEQYF. The CDR3 DNA is TGTGCCAGCAGCCAAGAACTGTTTTACGAGCAGTACTTC.

There are a few counts of this clonotype. The genes are TRBV7-9 and TRBJ2-5; D perhaps matches TRBD2 (7 bases). The CDR3 has 17 residues. The germline V gene has CDR1 SEHNR and CDR2 FQNEAQ (reference sequence). The germline V and J ends were trimmed by 5 bases and 3 bases, with 22 bases remaining between them. The CDR3 DNA is TGTGCCAGCAGCCCGGAGAAGGGCGGGGGCCTGAAAGAGACCCAGTACTTC. The encoded protein is CASSPEKGGGLKETQYF.

This clonotype was observed at least ten times. The chain couples TRBV7-3 to TRBJ2-1; possible D gene TRBD1, 5 bases. The ends were cut back, 5 bases at V and 4 bases at J, with 21 bases in the middle. The length of the CDR3 is 17 residues. The germline V gene encodes CDR1 SGHTA and CDR2 FQGTGA. CDR3 sequence (DNA): TGTGCCAGCAGCCCGCAACCCGACAGATTGGGTTACAATGAGCAGTTCTTC. It is translated as CASSPQPDRLGYNEQFF.

This clonotype turned up a few times. The V gene is TRBV4-1, the J gene TRBJ1-5; weak D call: TRBD1 (6 bases). Germline V gene sequence: CDR1 MGHRA, CDR2 YSYEKL. CDR3 length equals 16 residues. V shed 1 base and J shed 2 bases, with 12 bases lying between them. The CDR3 protein is CASSQAQGLGNQPQHF. The CDR3 nucleotides are TGCGCCAGCAGCCAAGCACAGGGACTTGGCAATCAGCCCCAGCATTTT.

This clonotype showed up just a few times. The chain links TRBV6-1 to TRBJ2-1; 12 bases map to TRBD2. V lost 5 bases to trimming and J lost 4 bases; unmatched junction nucleotides: 9. This CDR3 comprises 17 residues. Germline V CDR1 and CDR2: MNHNS, SASEGT. The CDR3 loop is CASSSRTSGELYNEQFF. In nucleotides, the CDR3 is TGTGCCAGCAGTTCCAGGACTAGCGGGGAACTTTACAATGAGCAGTTCTTC.

The sample holds many counts of this clonotype. V and J are TRBV20-1 and TRBJ1-5, with TRBD1 matching over 9 bases. CDR3 length equals 15 residues. J was trimmed by 4 bases and V by 6 bases; bases with no gene match: 10. The V gene's germline CDR1 is DFQATT and CDR2 SNEGSKA (reference sequence). The CDR3 coding sequence is TGCAGTGCGCCCGTGGACAGGGGACGGAATCAGCCCCAGCATTTT. As protein: CSAPVDRGRNQPQHF.

This clonotype was picked up a small number of times. The gene calls are TRBV2 and TRBJ2-1; D is perhaps TRBD1 or TRBD2 (5 bases each). Germline values: CDR1 SNHLY, CDR2 FYNNEI. With 9 bases removed from V and 0 bases from J, the gap between germline ends came to 15 bases. The CDR3 runs 15 residues. The CDR3 here is CASTGPPSSYNEQFF. CDR3 nucleotide sequence: TGTGCCAGTACGGGACCGCCAAGCTCCTACAATGAGCAGTTCTTC.

This clonotype was found many times. In DNA, the CDR3 is TGTGCCAGCATGGAAGGCTACGAGCAGTACTTC. Its protein product is CASMEGYEQYF. This sequence joins TRBV11-2 and TRBJ2-7, with D unresolved. CDR3 length: 11 residues. Trimming removed 7 bases at V and 3 bases at J, with 7 bases between. Germline-derived CDR1 and CDR2 are SGHAT and FQNNGV.

This clonotype was detected only a few times. The chain carries TRBV7-6 and TRBJ1-3, with D uncertain. Germline V gene lookup returns CDR1 SGHVS and CDR2 FNYEAQ. CDR3 length: 12 residues. V shed 7 bases and J shed 0 bases, with 4 bases lying between them. CDR3 loop: CASTNSGNTIYF. Written as DNA, the CDR3 is TGTGCCAGCACCAACTCTGGAAACACCATATATTTT.

The table lists this clonotype with many counts. The chain couples TRBV20-1 to TRBJ2-3; 7 nucleotides match TRBD1. CDR1 and CDR2 from the germline V gene are DFQATT and SNEGSKA (reference sequence). This CDR3 is 12 amino acids long. In DNA, the CDR3 is TGCAGCGTCCCGGGACAGCCAGATACGCAGTATTTT. This gives the protein CSVPGQPDTQYF.

This chain joins TRBV5-8 and TRBJ2-1; 8 positions match TRBD2. V shed 3 bases, J shed 4 bases, and the junction held 6 bases outside the gene matches. The CDR3 length is 15 residues. Germline V lookup: CDR1 SGHTS, CDR2 YDEGEE. CDR3 in DNA: TGTGCCAGCAGCTCCGGGACTAGGGGATACAATGAGCAGTTCTTC. Translating it yields CASSSGTRGYNEQFF.

The chain links TRBV9 to TRBJ2-2; TRBD2 matches at 7 bases. The CDR3 loop spans 17 amino acids. The germline V gene encodes CDR1 SGDLS and CDR2 YYNGEE. Trimming removed 2 bases from V and 2 bases from J; junction bases left unmatched: 9. CDR3 sequence: CASSVGFTGLNTGELFF. The CDR3 nucleotides read TGTGCCAGCAGCGTCGGGTTCACGGGACTAAACACCGGGGAGCTGTTTTTT.

The rearrangement joins TRBV6-5 to TRBJ2-3; 12 bases are a match to TRBD1. V was clipped by 2 bases and J by 4 bases; unmatched bases: 1. Germline V gene data show CDR1 as MNHEY and CDR2 as SVGAGI. The CDR3 spans 15 residues. Here the CDR3 DNA reads TGTGCCAGCAGTTACGGGGACAGGGGGCCAGATACGCAGTATTTT. This encodes CASSYGDRGPDTQYF.

In this sample, this clonotype turned up many times. In DNA, the CDR3 is TGCAGTCTAGCGGGAGGGCCCAATGAGCAGTTCTTC. Translated: CSLAGGPNEQFF. The chain couples TRBV20-1 to TRBJ2-1, with 12 bases matching TRBD2. V gave up 8 bases and J gave up 6 bases; unmatched junction bases: 2. CDR1 and CDR2 (germline): DFQATT, SNEGSKA (reference sequence). The CDR3 totals 12 residues.

This clonotype appeared a few times. V and J are TRBV6-2 or TRBV6-3 and TRBJ2-3, with 8 bases lining up with TRBD1. The CDR3 extends over 17 amino acids. Germline V lookup: CDR1 MNHEY, CDR2 SVGEGT. The ends lost 2 bases at V and 8 bases at J; junction bases unmatched: 15. The CDR3 here is CASSYEQRQGISGTQYF. CDR3 nucleotides: TGTGCCAGCAGTTACGAACAACGACAGGGGATTAGTGGTACGCAGTATTTT.

This sequence joins TRBV6-1 and TRBJ2-7, with D perhaps assigned TRBD1 or TRBD2 (5 bases each). Per the germline V gene, CDR1 is MNHNS and CDR2 is SASEGT. V was pared by 6 bases and J by 5 bases, with 11 bases between. The CDR3 spans 12 residues. CDR3 sequence: CASSHGTNEQYF. The CDR3 coding sequence is TGTGCCAGCAGCCACGGGACCAACGAGCAGTACTTC.

This clonotype was seen only a few times. This sequence joins TRBV20-1 and TRBJ2-5; 11 nucleotides agree with TRBD2. The CDR3 is 14 residues long. The V segment lost 2 bases and the J segment 5 bases; nucleotides outside the gene matches: 4. Germline V gene data show CDR1 as DFQATT and CDR2 as SNEGSKA (reference sequence). In nucleotides, the CDR3 is TGCAGTGCTAGAAGTAGCGGGAGGGTGGAGACCCAGTACTTC. Amino acid sequence: CSARSSGRVETQYF.

This clonotype has at least ten counts. This rearrangement joins TRBV13 to TRBJ2-1; D unclear. Germline V CDR1 and CDR2: PRHDT, FYEKMQ (reference sequence). V lost 1 base to trimming and J lost 3 bases, with 7 bases between them. This CDR3 comprises 14 residues. CDR3 in amino acids: CASSLDGFYNEQFF. Here the CDR3 DNA reads TGTGCCAGCAGCTTAGACGGGTTCTACAATGAGCAGTTCTTC.

The chain recombines TRBV4-3 with TRBJ2-2; no firm D call. This CDR3 contains 15 residues. Germline CDR1 LGHNA, CDR2 YSLEER. The germline V and J ends were trimmed by 4 bases and 6 bases, with 15 bases remaining between them. CDR3 in DNA: TGCGCCAGCAGCCGAGAGGCTGGTGTGTCCGGGGAGCTGTTTTTT. This encodes CASSREAGVSGELFF.

This sequence joins TRBV12-3 or TRBV12-4 and TRBJ2-7; D assignment may be TRBD1 or TRBD2 (5 bases each). The CDR3 is 15 amino acids. Trimming took 5 bases from V and 1 from J, leaving 15 bases between them. The CDR3 here is CASSLEGTVSYEQYF. The CDR3 bases are TGTGCCAGCAGTCTCGAGGGGACCGTATCCTACGAGCAGTACTTC.

This clonotype was seen only a few times. This sequence joins TRBV9 and TRBJ1-1; no reliable D call. This CDR3 spans 13 amino acids. With 0 bases removed from V and 10 bases from J, the gap between germline ends came to 13 bases. Looked up from germline, CDR1 is SGDLS and CDR2 is YYNGEE. The CDR3 reads CASSVEDGRRAFF. In nucleotides, the CDR3 is TGTGCCAGCAGCGTAGAGGACGGCCGTAGAGCTTTCTTT.

This chain joins TRBV7-2 and TRBJ2-1, with 7 bases that match TRBD1. V lost 4 bases, J lost 2 bases, and 8 bases stayed unmatched. The CDR3 length is 16 residues. CDR1 and CDR2 (germline): SGHTA, FQGNSA. CDR3 protein: CASSSLGQGAYNEQFF. The DNA for the CDR3 is TGTGCCAGCAGCTCCCTCGGGCAGGGGGCCTACAATGAGCAGTTCTTC. Drawing the rest from reference TRBV7-2 and TRBJ2-1, the complete variable domain is GAGVSQSPSNKVTEKGKDVELRCDPISGHTALYWYRQSLGQGLEFLIYFQGNSAPDKSGLPSDRFSAERTGGSVSTLTIQRTQQEDSAVYLCASSSLGQGAYNEQFFGPGTRLTVL.